The 5 T cell receptor beta chains in this list originate from one sample, sequenced in a study of cytomegalovirus exposure and HLA in healthy donors. The PCR made use of 60 Vbeta and 13 Jbeta primers. The assay was immunoSEQ multiplex PCR, and TCRdb's table has in-frame clones only and misses some. The sample comprises 200,000 to 250,000 clones, 70% to 90% of which are singletons, and 0.2% to 0.25% rests with the top ten. Sequencing was done on a sample of PBMCs. The receptor set was obtained from a girl aged 2 to 10 in good health and CMV-seronegative.

The DNA of the CDR3 is TGTGCCAGCAGCTTTTCGGACAGCAATAACTATGGCTACACCTTC. It is translated as CASSFSDSNNYGYTF. The chain couples TRBV7-6 to TRBJ1-2, with a possible D match to TRBD1 (6 bases). V was cut by 3 bases and J by 1 base, with 12 bases left in between. The CDR3 totals 15 residues. Germline V gene sequence: CDR1 SGHVS, CDR2 FNYEAQ. Together with reference TRBV7-6 and TRBJ1-2, the CDR3 gives the full variable domain: GAGVSQSPRYKVTKRGQDVALRCDPISGHVSLYWYRQALGQGPEFLTYFNYEAQQDKSGLPNDRFSAERPEGSISTLTIQRTEQRDSAMYRCASSFSDSNNYGYTFGSGTRLTVV.

The chain uses TRBV25-1 and TRBJ2-3; TRBD2 is a possible D gene (5 bases). V shed 6 bases and J shed 0 bases, with 10 bases lying between them. The CDR3 is 14 amino acids. From germline, CDR1 is MGHDK and CDR2 SYGVNS. CDR3 sequence: CASSGLDSTDTQYF. CDR3 nucleotide sequence: TGTGCCAGCAGCGGACTGGACAGCACAGATACGCAGTATTTT.

There are a few counts of this clone. The genes are TRBV13 and TRBJ2-1, with 15 nucleotides matching TRBD2. The V and J ends lost 5 bases and 1 base, in that order; junction bases with no gene match: 9. This CDR3 is built from 19 residues. Germline V lookup: CDR1 PRHDT, CDR2 FYEKMQ (reference sequence). The CDR3 sequence is CASSGPGLAGGRSYNEQFF. The CDR3 bases are TGTGCCAGCAGCGGACCGGGACTAGCGGGAGGTAGGTCCTACAATGAGCAGTTCTTC.

The chain joins TRBV6-6 to TRBJ1-1; 7 positions match TRBD1. The CDR3 sequence is 14 residues long. The V gene's germline CDR1 is MNHNY and CDR2 SVGAGI (reference sequence). J gave up 5 bases and V 6 bases, and 9 bases lay outside the gene matches. CDR3 sequence (DNA): TGTGCCAGCAGGCCCGACAGGGCAGGGACTGAAGCTTTCTTT. Protein: CASRPDRAGTEAFF.

The chain is built from TRBV6-1 and TRBJ1-5, with D possibly being TRBD1 (5 bases). Germline V gene sequence: CDR1 MNHNS, CDR2 SASEGT. The V end was cut by 4 bases, the J end by 3 bases, with 7 bases between. The CDR3 loop spans 13 amino acids. The CDR3 DNA reads as TGTGCCAGCAGTGTCAGGGACAATCAGCCCCAGCATTTT. It codes for CASSVRDNQPQHF.